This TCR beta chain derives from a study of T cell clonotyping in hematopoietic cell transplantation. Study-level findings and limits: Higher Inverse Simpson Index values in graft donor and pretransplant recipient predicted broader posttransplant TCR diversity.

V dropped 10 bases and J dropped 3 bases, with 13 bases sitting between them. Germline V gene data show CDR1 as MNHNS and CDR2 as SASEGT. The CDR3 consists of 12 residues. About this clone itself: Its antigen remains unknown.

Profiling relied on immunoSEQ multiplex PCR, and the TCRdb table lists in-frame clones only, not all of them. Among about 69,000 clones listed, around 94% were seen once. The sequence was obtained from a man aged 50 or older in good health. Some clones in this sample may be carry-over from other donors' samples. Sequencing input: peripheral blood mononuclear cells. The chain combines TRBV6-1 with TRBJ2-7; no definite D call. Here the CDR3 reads CATPGPFYEQYF. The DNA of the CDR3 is TGTGCCACCCCAGGTCCTTTCTACGAGCAGTACTTC.